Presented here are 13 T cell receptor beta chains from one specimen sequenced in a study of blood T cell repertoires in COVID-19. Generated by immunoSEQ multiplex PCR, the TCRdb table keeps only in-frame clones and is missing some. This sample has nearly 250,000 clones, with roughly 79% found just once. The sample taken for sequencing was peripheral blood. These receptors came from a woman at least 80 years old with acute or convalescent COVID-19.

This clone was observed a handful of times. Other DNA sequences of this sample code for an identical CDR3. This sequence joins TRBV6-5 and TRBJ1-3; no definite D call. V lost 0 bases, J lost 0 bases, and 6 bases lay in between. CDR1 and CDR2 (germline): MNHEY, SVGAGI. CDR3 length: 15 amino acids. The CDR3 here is CASSYSRGSGNTIYF. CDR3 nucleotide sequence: TGTGCCAGCAGTTACTCGCGGGGCTCTGGAAACACCATATATTTT.

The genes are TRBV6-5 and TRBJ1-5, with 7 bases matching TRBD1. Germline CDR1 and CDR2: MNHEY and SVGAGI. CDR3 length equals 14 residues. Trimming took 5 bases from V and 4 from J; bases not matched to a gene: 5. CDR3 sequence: CASSPTGPNQPQHF. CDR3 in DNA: TGTGCCAGCAGTCCGACAGGGCCTAATCAGCCCCAGCATTTT.

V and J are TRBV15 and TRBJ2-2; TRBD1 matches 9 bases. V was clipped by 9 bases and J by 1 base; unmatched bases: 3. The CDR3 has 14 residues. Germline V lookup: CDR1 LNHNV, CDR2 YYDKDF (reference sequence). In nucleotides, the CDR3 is TGTGCCACGCGGGACAGGGAGAACACCGGGGAGCTGTTTTTT. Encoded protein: CATRDRENTGELFF.

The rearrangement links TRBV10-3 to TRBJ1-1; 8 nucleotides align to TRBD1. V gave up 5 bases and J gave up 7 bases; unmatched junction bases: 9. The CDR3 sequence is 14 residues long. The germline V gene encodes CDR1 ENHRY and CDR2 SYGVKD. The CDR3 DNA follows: TGTGCCATCAGTCCTGGACAGGGTCAGATTGAAGCTTTCTTT. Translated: CAISPGQGQIEAFF.

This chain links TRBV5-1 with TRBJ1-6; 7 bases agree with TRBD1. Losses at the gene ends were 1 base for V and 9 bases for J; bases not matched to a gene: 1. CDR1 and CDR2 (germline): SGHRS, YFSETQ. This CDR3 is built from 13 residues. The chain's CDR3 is CASSLSGGSPLHF. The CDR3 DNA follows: TGCGCCAGCAGCTTGTCAGGGGGTTCACCCCTCCACTTT.

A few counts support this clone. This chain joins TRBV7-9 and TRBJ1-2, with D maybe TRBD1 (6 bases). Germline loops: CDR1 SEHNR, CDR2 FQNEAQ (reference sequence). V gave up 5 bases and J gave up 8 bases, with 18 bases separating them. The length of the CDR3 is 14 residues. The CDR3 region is CASSPNGGLAGYTF. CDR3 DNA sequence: TGTGCCAGCAGCCCAAACGGGGGGCTTGCGGGCTACACCTTC.

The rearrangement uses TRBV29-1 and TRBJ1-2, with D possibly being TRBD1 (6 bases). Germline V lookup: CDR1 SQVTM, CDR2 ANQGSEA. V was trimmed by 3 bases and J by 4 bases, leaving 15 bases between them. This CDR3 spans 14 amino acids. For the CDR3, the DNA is TGCAGCGTTGATTTGGGGGGGCGGGTCTATGGCTACACCTTC. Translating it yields CSVDLGGRVYGYTF.

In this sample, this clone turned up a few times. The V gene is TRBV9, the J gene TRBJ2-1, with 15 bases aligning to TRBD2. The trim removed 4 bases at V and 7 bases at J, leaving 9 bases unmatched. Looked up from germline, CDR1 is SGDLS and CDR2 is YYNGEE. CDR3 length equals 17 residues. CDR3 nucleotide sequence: TGTGCCAGCAGCCCCAGGACTAGCGGGAGGGTGGTGAATGAGCAGTTCTTC. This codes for CASSPRTSGRVVNEQFF.

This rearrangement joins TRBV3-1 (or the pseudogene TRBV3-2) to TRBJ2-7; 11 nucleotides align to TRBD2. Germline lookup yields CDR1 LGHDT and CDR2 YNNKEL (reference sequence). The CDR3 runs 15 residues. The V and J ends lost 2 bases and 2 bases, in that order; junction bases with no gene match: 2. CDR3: CASSQTSGSAYEQYF. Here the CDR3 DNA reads TGTGCCAGCAGCCAAACTAGCGGGAGTGCCTACGAGCAGTACTTC.

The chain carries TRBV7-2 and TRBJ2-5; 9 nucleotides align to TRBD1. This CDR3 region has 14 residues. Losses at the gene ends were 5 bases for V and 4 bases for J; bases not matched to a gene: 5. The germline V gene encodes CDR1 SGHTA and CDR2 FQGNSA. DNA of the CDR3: TGTGCCAGCAGCCAGAACAGGGGGCTAGAGACCCAGTACTTC. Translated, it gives CASSQNRGLETQYF.

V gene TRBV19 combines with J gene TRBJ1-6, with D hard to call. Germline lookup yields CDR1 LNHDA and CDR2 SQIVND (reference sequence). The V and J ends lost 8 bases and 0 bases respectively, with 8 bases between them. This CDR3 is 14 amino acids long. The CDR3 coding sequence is TGTGCCAGTGAGTCGCCCTCCTATAATTCACCCCTCCACTTT. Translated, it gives CASESPSYNSPLHF. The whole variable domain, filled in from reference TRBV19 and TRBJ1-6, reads DGGITQSPKYLFRKEGQNVTLSCEQNLNHDAMYWYRQDPGQGLRLIYYSQIVNDFQKGDIAEGYSVSREKKESFPLTVTSAQKNPTAFYLCASESPSYNSPLHFGNGTRLTVT.

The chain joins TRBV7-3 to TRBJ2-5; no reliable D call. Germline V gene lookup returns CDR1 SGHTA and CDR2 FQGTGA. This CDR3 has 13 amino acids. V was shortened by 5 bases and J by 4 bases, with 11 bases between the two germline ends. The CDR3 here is CASSPDRGETQYF. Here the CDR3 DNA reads TGTGCCAGCAGCCCCGACCGCGGAGAGACCCAGTACTTC.

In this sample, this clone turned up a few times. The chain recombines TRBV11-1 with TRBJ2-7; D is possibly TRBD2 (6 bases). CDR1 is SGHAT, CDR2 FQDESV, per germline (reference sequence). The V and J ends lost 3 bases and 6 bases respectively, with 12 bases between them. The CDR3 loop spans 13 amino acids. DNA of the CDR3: TGTGCCAGCAGCTTGGGGGAGGTAGTCGAGCAGTACTTC. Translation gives CASSLGEVVEQYF.